A selection of T cell receptor beta chains follows, all from one sample in a study of blood T cell repertoires in COVID-19. Data came from immunoSEQ multiplex PCR; TCRdb stores just in-frame clones and leaves some out. This sample has about 480,000 clones; 88% occur once, and the top ten carry approximately 1.8%. The specimen was PBMCs or T cells enriched from blood (not recorded which). The source of these receptors is a woman aged 35 to 49 who had recovered from COVID-19. Both conserved end residues are part of each CDR3. D genes are given only for firm matches. Size values are once, few and many counts, or a class for expanded clones, and some rows have none.

clone_size	v_call	d_call	j_call	cdr3_length	cdr3_nt	cdr3_aa
-	TRBV5-5	TRBD1	TRBJ2-1	16	TGTGCCAGCAGCTTAGAATACGGGACAGTCTACAATGAGCAGTTCTTC	CASSLEYGTVYNEQFF
-	TRBV7-9	-	TRBJ1-6	17	TGTGCCAGCAGCTTATTCCGGGGAGGGTCCTATAATTCACCCCTCCACTTT	CASSLFRGGSYNSPLHF
-	TRBV11-2	-	TRBJ1-2	18	TGTGCCAGCAGCCCTCCCTGGGACTCCGAGTTAGCTAACTATGGCTACACCTTC	CASSPPWDSELANYGYTF
-	TRBV7-8	TRBD1	TRBJ2-7	16	TGTGCCAGCAGCCCTAGAGTGGGACAGGGATCCTACGAGCAGTACTTC	CASSPRVGQGSYEQYF
-	TRBV6-1	TRBD1	TRBJ2-2	17	TGTGCCAGCAGTGAAGTTTCAGGGGGCCCTAGGACCGGGGAGCTGTTTTTT	CASSEVSGGPRTGELFF
-	TRBV19	-	TRBJ1-1	15	TGTGCCAGTAGTATCCATGGGGCTATGAACACTGAAGCTTTCTTT	CASSIHGAMNTEAFF
-	TRBV7-9	TRBD1	TRBJ2-1	16	TGTGCCAGCAGCAACTACAGGGGGGCCTCCTACAATGAGCAGTTCTTC	CASSNYRGASYNEQFF
-	TRBV4-1	-	TRBJ1-5	17	TGCGCCAGCAGCCAAGATGAGACAGGTCTATCAAATCAGCCCCAGCATTTT	CASSQDETGLSNQPQHF
once	TRBV11-3	TRBD2	TRBJ2-5	16	TGTGCCAGCAGTCACCACGTGGGACTAGCGGGAGAGACCCAGTACTTC	CASSHHVGLAGETQYF
-	TRBV5-1	-	TRBJ1-1	14	TGCGCCAGCAGCTTGTTTAGGGGGGGAACTGAAGCTTTCTTT	CASSLFRGGTEAFF
-	TRBV6-5	TRBD1	TRBJ2-7	15	TGTGCCAGCAGTTACGGGCGACAGGGAATGTACGAGCAGTACTTC	CASSYGRQGMYEQYF
-	TRBV11-3	TRBD2	TRBJ2-3	17	TGTGCCAGCAGCTTAGGGGGGACTAGCGGCGGTACAGATACGCAGTATTTT	CASSLGGTSGGTDTQYF
-	TRBV3-1/TRBV3-2	TRBD2	TRBJ2-3	15	TGTGCCAGCAACAACGGGGGGATTTACACAGATACGCAGTATTTT	CASNNGGIYTDTQYF
-	TRBV6-5	-	TRBJ1-1	14	TGTGCCAGCAGTTCCGGGGGGAGGAACACTGAAGCTTTCTTT	CASSSGGRNTEAFF
-	TRBV5-5	-	TRBJ2-1	15	TGTGCCAGCAGCTTGGCGGCGGGATGGAACAATGAGCAGTTCTTC	CASSLAAGWNNEQFF
-	TRBV27	-	TRBJ1-2	15	TGTGCCAGCAGTTACCGAAATGGAGGAATCTATGGCTACACCTTC	CASSYRNGGIYGYTF
-	TRBV5-4	TRBD1	TRBJ2-5	15	TGTGCCAGCAGCTTGGAGGGACAGGGGGCAGAGACCCAGTACTTC	CASSLEGQGAETQYF
once	TRBV5-4	TRBD2	TRBJ2-7	17	TGTGCCAGCAGCTTAACTAAGACTAGCGGGAGTGTCGGCGAGCAGTACTTC	CASSLTKTSGSVGEQYF
-	TRBV20-1	-	TRBJ1-1	11	TGCAGTGCTAGGCGCGACACTGAAGCTTTCTTT	CSARRDTEAFF
-	TRBV5-6	TRBD1	TRBJ1-2	15	TGTGCCAGCAGCCCACCTCACGGACAGGCGTTTGGCTACACCTTC	CASSPPHGQAFGYTF
-	TRBV3-1/TRBV3-2	-	TRBJ2-5	13	TGTGCCAGCAGCCAACCCCCGCAAGAGACCCAGTACTTC	CASSQPPQETQYF
-	TRBV4-3	-	TRBJ2-7	13	TGCGCCAGCAGCCCCGTACAGGGCTACGAGCAGTACTTC	CASSPVQGYEQYF
-	TRBV18	-	TRBJ2-5	15	TGTGCCAGCTCACCTCCAAGACTATCTGAAGAGACCCAGTACTTC	CASSPPRLSEETQYF
once	TRBV24-1	-	TRBJ1-1	13	TGTGCCACCAGCGACACATCGGTCTCTGAAGCTTTCTTT	CATSDTSVSEAFF
-	TRBV10-3	TRBD2	TRBJ2-1	17	TGTGCCATCAAGGGACTAGCGGGCGGAACATCCCCCCGGGAGCAGTTCTTC	CAIKGLAGGTSPREQFF
once	TRBV30	-	TRBJ2-6	14	TGTGCCTGGAGTGGAGGGTCCGGGGCCAACGTCCTGACTTTC	CAWSGGSGANVLTF
-	TRBV19	TRBD2	TRBJ2-1	15	TGTGCCAGTAGCCCACTAGCGGGAGTGGCCAATGAGCAGTTCTTC	CASSPLAGVANEQFF
-	TRBV7-9	TRBD1	TRBJ1-6	18	TGTGCCAGCAGCTCCAGATTAAGGACAGGGGGTGTCTATTCACCCCTCCACTTT	CASSSRLRTGGVYSPLHF
-	TRBV19	TRBD1	TRBJ2-7	15	TGTGCCAGTAGTACCCTCCGGGACAGGGTGGAAGAGCAGTACTTC	CASSTLRDRVEEQYF
-	TRBV2	-	TRBJ1-2	12	TGTGCCAGCAGTGAAAACAGAGATGGCTACACCTTC	CASSENRDGYTF
-	TRBV28	TRBD1	TRBJ1-5	16	TGTGCCAGCAGCTACCATACAGGGGGCCCCAATCAGCCCCAGCATTTT	CASSYHTGGPNQPQHF
-	TRBV7-2	TRBD2	TRBJ2-7	18	TGTGCCAGCAGCTTAACGAGCACCATAGCGGGGCCCCCTAACGAGCAGTACTTC	CASSLTSTIAGPPNEQYF
-	TRBV18	-	TRBJ1-2	14	TGTGCCAGCTCACCATCCCCGGGAGGGGATGGCTACACCTTC	CASSPSPGGDGYTF
-	TRBV6-2/TRBV6-3	-	TRBJ1-5	14	TGTGCCAGCAGTTGGGGGACACGGAATCAGCCCCAGCATTTT	CASSWGTRNQPQHF
-	TRBV27	TRBD1	TRBJ2-7	11	TGTGCCAGCACCGACAGGGGGTTTCGGTACTTC	CASTDRGFRYF
-	TRBV11-3	TRBD1	TRBJ1-1	14	TGTGCCAGCAGCAAAGACAGGGACGGCACTGAAGCTTTCTTT	CASSKDRDGTEAFF
-	TRBV29-1	TRBD1	TRBJ1-1	15	TGCAGCGTTGAAGGGACCGACAGGGGGTCTGTTGGAGCTTTCTTT	CSVEGTDRGSVGAFF
-	TRBV5-6	TRBD1	TRBJ1-5	15	TGTGCCAGCAGCTTGGGCGGGACAGGGGTTCAGCCCCAGCATTTT	CASSLGGTGVQPQHF
-	TRBV6-5	TRBD1	TRBJ1-1	14	TGTGCCAGCAGTTACGATAGGGGGCGAACTGAAGCTTTCTTT	CASSYDRGRTEAFF
-	TRBV10-3	TRBD1	TRBJ1-2	13	TGTGCCATCAGAGGGACAGAGGAGGATGGCTACACCTTC	CAIRGTEEDGYTF
-	TRBV4-3	TRBD1	TRBJ2-3	16	TGCGCCAGCAGCACAGGGGGCCAGCGGGGCACAGATACGCAGTATTTT	CASSTGGQRGTDTQYF
once	TRBV27	-	TRBJ1-2	18	TGTGCCAGCAGTCCCTCGGGGAGTTTAGCCGTTTTTAACTATGGCTACACCTTC	CASSPSGSLAVFNYGYTF
once	TRBV30	-	TRBJ1-3	15	TGTGCCTGGAGTGTAGCTGGGGCCGGAGGAAACACCATATATTTT	CAWSVAGAGGNTIYF
-	TRBV10-3	TRBD2	TRBJ2-1	16	TGTGCCATCAGTTCCCCTAGCGGGAGTTTGTACAATGAGCAGTTCTTC	CAISSPSGSLYNEQFF
once	TRBV19	-	TRBJ1-1	18	TGTGCCAGTAGTATCACCAGGGTCATGCGGCAGAGTACCACTGAAGCTTTCTTT	CASSITRVMRQSTTEAFF
few	TRBV7-9	-	TRBJ1-3	14	TGTGCCAGCAGCTTAGAGCACTCTGGAAACACCATATATTTT	CASSLEHSGNTIYF
-	TRBV15	TRBD1	TRBJ1-2	14	TGTGCCACCAGCGGACAGGGGGCCGGGGGAGGCTACACCTTC	CATSGQGAGGGYTF
-	TRBV20-1	-	TRBJ2-3	15	TGCAGTGCTAGTTTCGCTGATAGAAATTCAGATACGCAGTATTTT	CSASFADRNSDTQYF
once	TRBV10-3	-	TRBJ2-3	15	TGTGCCACCCGCCGTGGGCTTGGGTACACAGATACGCAGTATTTT	CATRRGLGYTDTQYF
-	TRBV18	-	TRBJ1-2	16	TGTGCCAGCTCACGAGATTACAGGATTAACACGAGGGGCTACACCTTC	CASSRDYRINTRGYTF
-	TRBV11-3	-	TRBJ1-2	15	TGTGCCAGCAGCCGCGGGGGGCCAATTAACTATGGCTACACCTTC	CASSRGGPINYGYTF
-	TRBV7-9	-	TRBJ1-1	11	TGTGCCAGCAGCCCCCCTACTGAAGCTTTCTTT	CASSPPTEAFF
-	TRBV9	TRBD1	TRBJ1-2	16	TGTGCCAGCAGCGCAACACCGGGACAGAGTTACGATGGCTACACCTTC	CASSATPGQSYDGYTF